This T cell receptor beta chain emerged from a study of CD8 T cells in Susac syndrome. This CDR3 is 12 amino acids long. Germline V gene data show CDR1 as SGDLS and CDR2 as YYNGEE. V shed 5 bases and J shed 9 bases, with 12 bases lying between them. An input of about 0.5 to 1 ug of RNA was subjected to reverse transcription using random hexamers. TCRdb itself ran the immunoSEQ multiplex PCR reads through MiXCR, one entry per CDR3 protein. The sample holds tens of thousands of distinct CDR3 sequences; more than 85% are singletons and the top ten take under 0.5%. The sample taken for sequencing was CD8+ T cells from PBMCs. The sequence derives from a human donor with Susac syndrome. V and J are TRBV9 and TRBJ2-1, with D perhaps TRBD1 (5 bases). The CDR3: CASSGQGFEQFF. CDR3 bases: TGTGCCAGCAGTGGTCAGGGATTTGAGCAGTTCTTC.